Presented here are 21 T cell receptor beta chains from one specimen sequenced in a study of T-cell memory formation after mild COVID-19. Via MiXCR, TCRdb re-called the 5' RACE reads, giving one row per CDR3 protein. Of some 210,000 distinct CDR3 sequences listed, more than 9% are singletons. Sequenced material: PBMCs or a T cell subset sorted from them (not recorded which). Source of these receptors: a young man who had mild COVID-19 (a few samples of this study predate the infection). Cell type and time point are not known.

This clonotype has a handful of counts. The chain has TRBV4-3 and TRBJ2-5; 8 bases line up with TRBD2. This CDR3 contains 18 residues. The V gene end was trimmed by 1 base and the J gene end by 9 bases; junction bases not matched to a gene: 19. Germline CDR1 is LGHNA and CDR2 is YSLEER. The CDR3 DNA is TGCGCCAGCAGCCAAGGGAGGAGATTGCGGGGGGTCCTATCGCCCCAGTACTTC. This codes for CASSQGRRLRGVLSPQYF.

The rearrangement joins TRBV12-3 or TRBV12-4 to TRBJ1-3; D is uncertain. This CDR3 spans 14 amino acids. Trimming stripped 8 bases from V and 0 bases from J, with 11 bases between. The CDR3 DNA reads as TGTGCCAGCGCCCTTATGTCCTCTGGAAACACCATATATTTT. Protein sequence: CASALMSSGNTIYF.

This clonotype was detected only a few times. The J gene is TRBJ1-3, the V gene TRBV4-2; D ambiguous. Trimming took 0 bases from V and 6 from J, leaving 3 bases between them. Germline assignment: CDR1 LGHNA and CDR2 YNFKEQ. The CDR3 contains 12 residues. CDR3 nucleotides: TGTGCCAGCAGCCAAGATTTAAACACCATATATTTT. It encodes CASSQDLNTIYF.

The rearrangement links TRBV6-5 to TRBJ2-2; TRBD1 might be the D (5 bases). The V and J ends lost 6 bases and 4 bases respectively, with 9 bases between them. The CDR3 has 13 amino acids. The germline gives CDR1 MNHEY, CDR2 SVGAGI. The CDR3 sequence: CASRSGRTGELFF. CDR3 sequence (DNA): TGTGCCAGCAGATCAGGGCGCACCGGGGAGCTGTTTTTT.

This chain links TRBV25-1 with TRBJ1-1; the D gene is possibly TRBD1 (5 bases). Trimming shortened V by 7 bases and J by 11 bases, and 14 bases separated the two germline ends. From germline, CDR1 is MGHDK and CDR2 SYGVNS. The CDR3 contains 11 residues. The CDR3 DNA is TGTGCCAGCACCCGTTGGGACTATGCTTTCTTT. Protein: CASTRWDYAFF.

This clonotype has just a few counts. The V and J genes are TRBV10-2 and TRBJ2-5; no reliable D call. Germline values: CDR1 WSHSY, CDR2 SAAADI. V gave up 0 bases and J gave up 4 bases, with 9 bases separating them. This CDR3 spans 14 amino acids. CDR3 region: CASSESRAAETQYF. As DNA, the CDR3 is TGCGCCAGCAGTGAGTCTCGGGCAGCAGAGACCCAGTACTTC.

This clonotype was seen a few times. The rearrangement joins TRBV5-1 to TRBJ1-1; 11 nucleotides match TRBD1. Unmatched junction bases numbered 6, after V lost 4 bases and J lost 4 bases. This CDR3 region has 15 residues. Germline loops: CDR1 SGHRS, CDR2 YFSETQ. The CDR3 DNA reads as TGCGCCAGCAGCCCGGCGGACAGGGGGCCCACTGAAGCTTTCTTT. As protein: CASSPADRGPTEAFF.

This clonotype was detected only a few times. In DNA, the CDR3 is TGCAGTGCTAGAGAAGGACAGGGACCAAACACTGAAGCTTTCTTT. Translation gives CSAREGQGPNTEAFF. The genes are TRBV20-1 and TRBJ1-1; 8 bases align to TRBD1. Unmatched junction bases numbered 5, after V lost 0 bases and J lost 2 bases. Per the germline V gene, CDR1 is DFQATT and CDR2 is SNEGSKA (reference sequence). CDR3 length: 15 residues.

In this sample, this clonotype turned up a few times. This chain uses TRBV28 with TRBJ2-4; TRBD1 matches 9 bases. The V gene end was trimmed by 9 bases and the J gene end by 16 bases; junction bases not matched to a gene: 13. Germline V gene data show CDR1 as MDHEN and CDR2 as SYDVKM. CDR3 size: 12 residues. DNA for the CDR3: TGTGCCAGTGGTCGTCCGGGACAGGGCGTCTACTTC. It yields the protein CASGRPGQGVYF.

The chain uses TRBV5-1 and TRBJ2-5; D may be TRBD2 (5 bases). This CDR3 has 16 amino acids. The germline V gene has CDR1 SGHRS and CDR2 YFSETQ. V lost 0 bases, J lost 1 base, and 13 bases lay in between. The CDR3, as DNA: TGCGCCAGCAGCTTGGGACTACAAATGCCCCAAGAGACCCAGTACTTC. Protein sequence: CASSLGLQMPQETQYF.

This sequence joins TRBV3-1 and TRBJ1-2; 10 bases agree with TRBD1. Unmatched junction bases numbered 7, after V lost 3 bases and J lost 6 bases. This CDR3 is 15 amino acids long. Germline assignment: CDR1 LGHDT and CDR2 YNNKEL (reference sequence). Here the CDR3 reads CASSHLVGTGDGYTF. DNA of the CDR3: TGTGCCAGCAGCCACCTGGTTGGGACAGGGGATGGCTACACCTTC.

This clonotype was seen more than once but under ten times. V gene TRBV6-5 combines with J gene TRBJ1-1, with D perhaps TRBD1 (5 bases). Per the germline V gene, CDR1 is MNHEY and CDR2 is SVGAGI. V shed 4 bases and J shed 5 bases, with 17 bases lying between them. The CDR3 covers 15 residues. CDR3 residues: CASSSGRGWRTEAFF. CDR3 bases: TGTGCCAGCAGTTCGGGAAGGGGCTGGAGGACTGAAGCTTTCTTT.

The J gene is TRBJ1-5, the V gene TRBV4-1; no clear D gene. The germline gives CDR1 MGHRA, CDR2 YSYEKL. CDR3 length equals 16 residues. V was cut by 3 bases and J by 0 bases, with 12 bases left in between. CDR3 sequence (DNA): TGCGCCAGCAGCCACATTTTTAAGGATAGCAATCAGCCCCAGCATTTT. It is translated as CASSHIFKDSNQPQHF.

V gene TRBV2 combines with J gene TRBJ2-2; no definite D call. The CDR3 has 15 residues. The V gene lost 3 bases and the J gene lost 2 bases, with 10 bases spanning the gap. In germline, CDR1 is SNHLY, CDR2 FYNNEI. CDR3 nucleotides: TGTGCCAGCAGTGAGCGCCCCCCTAACACCGGGGAGCTGTTTTTT. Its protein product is CASSERPPNTGELFF.

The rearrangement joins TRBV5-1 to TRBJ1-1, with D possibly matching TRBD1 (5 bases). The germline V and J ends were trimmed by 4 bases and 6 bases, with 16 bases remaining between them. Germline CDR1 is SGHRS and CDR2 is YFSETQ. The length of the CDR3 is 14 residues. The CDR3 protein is CASSLGTGEAEAFF. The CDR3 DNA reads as TGCGCCAGCAGCCTCGGGACGGGTGAGGCTGAAGCTTTCTTT.

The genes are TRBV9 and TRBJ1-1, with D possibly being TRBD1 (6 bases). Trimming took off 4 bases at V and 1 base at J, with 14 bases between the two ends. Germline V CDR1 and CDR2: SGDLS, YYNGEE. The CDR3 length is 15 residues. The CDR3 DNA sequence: TGTGCCAGCAGCACTATGGGACACGCGAACACTGAAGCTTTCTTT. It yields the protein CASSTMGHANTEAFF. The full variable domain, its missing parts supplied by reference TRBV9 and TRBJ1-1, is DSGVTQTPKHLITATGQRVTLRCSPRSGDLSVYWYQQSLDQGLQFLIQYYNGEERAKGNILERFSAQQFPDLHSELNLSSLELGDSALYFCASSTMGHANTEAFFGQGTRLTVV.

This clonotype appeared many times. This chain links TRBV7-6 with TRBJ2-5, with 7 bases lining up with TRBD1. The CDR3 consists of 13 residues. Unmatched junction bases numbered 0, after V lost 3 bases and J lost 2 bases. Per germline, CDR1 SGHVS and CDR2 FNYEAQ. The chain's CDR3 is CASSLGQQETQYF. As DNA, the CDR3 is TGTGCCAGCAGCTTGGGACAGCAAGAGACCCAGTACTTC.

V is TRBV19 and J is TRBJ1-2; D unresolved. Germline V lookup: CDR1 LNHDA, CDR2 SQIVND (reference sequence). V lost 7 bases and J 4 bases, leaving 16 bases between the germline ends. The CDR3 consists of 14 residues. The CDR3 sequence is CASTQEKRSYGYTF. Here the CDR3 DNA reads TGTGCCAGTACCCAAGAGAAGAGGAGCTATGGCTACACCTTC. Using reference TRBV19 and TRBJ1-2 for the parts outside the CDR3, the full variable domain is DGGITQSPKYLFRKEGQNVTLSCEQNLNHDAMYWYRQDPGQGLRLIYYSQIVNDFQKGDIAEGYSVSREKKESFPLTVTSAQKNPTAFYLCASTQEKRSYGYTFGSGTRLTVV.

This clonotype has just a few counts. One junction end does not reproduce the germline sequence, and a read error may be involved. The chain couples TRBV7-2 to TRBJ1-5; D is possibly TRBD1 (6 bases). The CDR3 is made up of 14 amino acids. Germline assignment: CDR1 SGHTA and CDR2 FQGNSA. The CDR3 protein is CASSGLQGNHPQHF. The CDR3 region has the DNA TGTGCCAGCAGCGGATTACAGGGCAATCACCCCCAGCATTTT.

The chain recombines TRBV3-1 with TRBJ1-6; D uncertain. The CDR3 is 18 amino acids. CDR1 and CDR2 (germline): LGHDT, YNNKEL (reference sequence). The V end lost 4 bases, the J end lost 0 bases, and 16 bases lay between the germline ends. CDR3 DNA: TGTGCCAGCAGCCCGTACCCGCCGGGGAGCTCCTATAATTCACCCCTCCACTTT. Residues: CASSPYPPGSSYNSPLHF.

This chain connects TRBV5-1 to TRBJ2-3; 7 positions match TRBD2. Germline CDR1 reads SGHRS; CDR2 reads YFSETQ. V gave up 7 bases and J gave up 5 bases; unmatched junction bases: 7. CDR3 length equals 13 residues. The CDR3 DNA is TGCGCCAGCGCCTCCCGCGGGGGAGATACGCAGTATTTT. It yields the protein CASASRGGDTQYF. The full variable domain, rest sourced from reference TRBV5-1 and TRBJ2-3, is KAGVTQTPRYLIKTRGQQVTLSCSPISGHRSVSWYQQTPGQGLQFLFEYFSETQRNKGNFPGRFSGRQFSNSRSEMNVSTLELGDSALYLCASASRGGDTQYFGPGTRLTVL.